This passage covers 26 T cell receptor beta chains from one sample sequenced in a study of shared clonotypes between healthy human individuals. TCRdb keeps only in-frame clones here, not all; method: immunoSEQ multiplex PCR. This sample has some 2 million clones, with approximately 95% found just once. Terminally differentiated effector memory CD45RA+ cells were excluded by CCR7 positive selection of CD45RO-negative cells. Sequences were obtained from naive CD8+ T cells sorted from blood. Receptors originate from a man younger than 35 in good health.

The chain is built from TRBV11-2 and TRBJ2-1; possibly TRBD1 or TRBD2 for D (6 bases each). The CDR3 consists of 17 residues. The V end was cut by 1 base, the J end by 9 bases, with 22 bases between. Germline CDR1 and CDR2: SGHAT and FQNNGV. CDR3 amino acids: CASSLGLRGLSISEQFF. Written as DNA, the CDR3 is TGTGCCAGCAGCTTAGGCCTACGGGGGCTGAGTATAAGTGAGCAGTTCTTC.

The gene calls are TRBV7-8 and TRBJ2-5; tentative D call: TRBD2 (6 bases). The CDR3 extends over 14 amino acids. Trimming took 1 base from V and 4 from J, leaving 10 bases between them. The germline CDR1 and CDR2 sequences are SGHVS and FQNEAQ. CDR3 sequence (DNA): TGTGCCAGCAGCTTAGTCAGGGAGGCAGAGACCCAGTACTTC. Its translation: CASSLVREAETQYF. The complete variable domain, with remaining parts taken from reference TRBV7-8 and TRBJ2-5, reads GAGVSQSPRYKVAKRGQDVALRCDPISGHVSLFWYQQALGQGPEFLTYFQNEAQLDKSGLPSDRFFAERPEGSVSTLKIQRTQQEDSAVYLCASSLVREAETQYFGPGTRLLVL.

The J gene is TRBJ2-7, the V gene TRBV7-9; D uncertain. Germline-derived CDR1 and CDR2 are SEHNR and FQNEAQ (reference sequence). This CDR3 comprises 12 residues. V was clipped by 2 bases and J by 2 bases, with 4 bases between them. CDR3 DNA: TGTGCCAGCAGCTTACCAACCTACGAGCAGTACTTC. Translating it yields CASSLPTYEQYF.

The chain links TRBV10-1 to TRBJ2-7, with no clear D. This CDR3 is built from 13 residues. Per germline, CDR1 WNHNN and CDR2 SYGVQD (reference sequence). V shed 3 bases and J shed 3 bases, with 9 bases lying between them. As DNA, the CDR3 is TGCGCCAGCAGTGAACGGACGGTCTACGAGCAGTACTTC. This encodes CASSERTVYEQYF.

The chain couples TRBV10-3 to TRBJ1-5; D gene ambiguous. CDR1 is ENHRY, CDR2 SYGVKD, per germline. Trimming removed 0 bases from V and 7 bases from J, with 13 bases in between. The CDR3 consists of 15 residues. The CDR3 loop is CAISESISQLQPQHF. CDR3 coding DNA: TGTGCCATCAGTGAGTCGATATCCCAACTCCAGCCCCAGCATTTT.

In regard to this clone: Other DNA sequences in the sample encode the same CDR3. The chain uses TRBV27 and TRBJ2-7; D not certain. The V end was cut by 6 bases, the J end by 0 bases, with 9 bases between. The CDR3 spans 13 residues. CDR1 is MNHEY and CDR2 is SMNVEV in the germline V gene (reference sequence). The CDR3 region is CASSLRASYEQYF. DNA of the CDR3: TGTGCCAGCAGCCTACGGGCCTCCTACGAGCAGTACTTC.

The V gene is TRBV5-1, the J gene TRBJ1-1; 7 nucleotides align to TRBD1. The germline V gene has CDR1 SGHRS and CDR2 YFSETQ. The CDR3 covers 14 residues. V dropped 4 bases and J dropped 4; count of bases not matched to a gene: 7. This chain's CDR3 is CASSVTGTGTEAFF. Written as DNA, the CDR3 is TGCGCCAGCAGCGTGACAGGGACTGGCACTGAAGCTTTCTTT.

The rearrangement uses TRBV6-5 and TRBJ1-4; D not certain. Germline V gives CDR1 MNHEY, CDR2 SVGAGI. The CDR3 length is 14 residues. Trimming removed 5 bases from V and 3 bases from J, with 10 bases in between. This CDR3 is CASSPAAANEKLFF. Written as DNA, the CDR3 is TGTGCCAGCAGTCCAGCGGCGGCTAATGAAAAACTGTTTTTT.

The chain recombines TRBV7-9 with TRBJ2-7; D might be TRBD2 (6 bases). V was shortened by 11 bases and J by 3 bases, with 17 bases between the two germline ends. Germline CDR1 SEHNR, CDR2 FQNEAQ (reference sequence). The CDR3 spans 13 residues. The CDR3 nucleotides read TGTGCCTCCTCGGGGGACCCAAACTACGAGCAGTACTTC. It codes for CASSGDPNYEQYF.

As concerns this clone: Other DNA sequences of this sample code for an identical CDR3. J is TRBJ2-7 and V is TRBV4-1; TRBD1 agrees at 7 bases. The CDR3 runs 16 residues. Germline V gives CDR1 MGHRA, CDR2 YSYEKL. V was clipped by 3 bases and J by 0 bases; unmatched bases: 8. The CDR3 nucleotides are TGCGCCAGCAGCCACACACCGGGACAGCTCTCCTACGAGCAGTACTTC. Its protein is CASSHTPGQLSYEQYF.

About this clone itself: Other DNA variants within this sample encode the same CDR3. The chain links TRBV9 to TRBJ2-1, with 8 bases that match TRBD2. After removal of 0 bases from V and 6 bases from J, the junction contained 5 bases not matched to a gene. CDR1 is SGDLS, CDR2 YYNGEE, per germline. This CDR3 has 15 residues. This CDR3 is CASSVGSGSGNEQFF. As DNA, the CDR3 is TGTGCCAGCAGCGTAGGAAGCGGGAGCGGCAATGAGCAGTTCTTC.

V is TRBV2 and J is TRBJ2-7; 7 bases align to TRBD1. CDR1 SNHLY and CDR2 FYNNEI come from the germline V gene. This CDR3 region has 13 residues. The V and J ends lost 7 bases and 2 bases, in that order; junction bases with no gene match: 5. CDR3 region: CASIGDSAYEQYF. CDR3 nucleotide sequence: TGTGCCAGCATTGGGGACAGCGCCTACGAGCAGTACTTC.

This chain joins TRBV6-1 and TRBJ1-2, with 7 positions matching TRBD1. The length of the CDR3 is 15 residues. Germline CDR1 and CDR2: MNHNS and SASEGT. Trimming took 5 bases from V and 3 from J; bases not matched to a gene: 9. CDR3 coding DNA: TGTGCCAGCAGTTCTGACCCTACAGGGGACTATGGCTACACCTTC. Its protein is CASSSDPTGDYGYTF.

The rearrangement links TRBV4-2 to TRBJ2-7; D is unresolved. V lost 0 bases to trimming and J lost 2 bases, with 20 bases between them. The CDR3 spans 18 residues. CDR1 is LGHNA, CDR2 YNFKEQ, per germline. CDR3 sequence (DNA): TGTGCCAGCAGCCAAGAGGGTGGGGTCGCAGAGGCGGCCTACGAGCAGTACTTC. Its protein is CASSQEGGVAEAAYEQYF.

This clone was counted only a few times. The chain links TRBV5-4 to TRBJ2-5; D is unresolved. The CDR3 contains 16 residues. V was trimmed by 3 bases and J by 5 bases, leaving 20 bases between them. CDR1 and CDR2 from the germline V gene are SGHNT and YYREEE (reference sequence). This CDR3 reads CASSSNRAGGRETQYF. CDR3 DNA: TGTGCCAGCAGCTCGAATAGGGCCGGTGGTAGGGAGACCCAGTACTTC.

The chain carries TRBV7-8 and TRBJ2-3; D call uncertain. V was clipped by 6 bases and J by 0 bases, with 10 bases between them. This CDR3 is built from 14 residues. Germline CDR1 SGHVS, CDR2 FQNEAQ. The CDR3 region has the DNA TGTGCCAGCAGTTTATTCCCTAGCACAGATACGCAGTATTTT. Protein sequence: CASSLFPSTDTQYF.

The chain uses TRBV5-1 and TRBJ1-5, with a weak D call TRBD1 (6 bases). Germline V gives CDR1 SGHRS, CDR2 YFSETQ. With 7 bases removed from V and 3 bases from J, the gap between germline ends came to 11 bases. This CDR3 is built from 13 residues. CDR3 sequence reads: CASLTGLNQPQHF. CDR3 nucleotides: TGCGCCAGCCTCACAGGGCTCAATCAGCCCCAGCATTTT.

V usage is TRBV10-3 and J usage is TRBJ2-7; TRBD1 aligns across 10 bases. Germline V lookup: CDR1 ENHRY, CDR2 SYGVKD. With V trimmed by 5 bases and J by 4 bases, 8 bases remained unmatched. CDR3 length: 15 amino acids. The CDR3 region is CAISPVGQGGYEQYF. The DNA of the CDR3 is TGTGCCATCAGTCCAGTCGGACAGGGGGGGTACGAGCAGTACTTC.

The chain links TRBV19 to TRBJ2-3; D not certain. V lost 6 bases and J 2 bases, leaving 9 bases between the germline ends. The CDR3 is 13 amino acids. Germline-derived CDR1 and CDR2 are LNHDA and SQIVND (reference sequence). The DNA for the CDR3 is TGTGCCAGTAGCCCTGGCTTCACAGATACGCAGTATTTT. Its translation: CASSPGFTDTQYF.

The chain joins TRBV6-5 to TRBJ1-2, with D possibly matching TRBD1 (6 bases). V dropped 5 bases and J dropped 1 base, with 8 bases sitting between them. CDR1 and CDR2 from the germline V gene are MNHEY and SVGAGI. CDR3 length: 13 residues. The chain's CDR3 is CASSQDSNYGYTF. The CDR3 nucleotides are TGTGCCAGCAGTCAGGACAGTAACTATGGCTACACCTTC.

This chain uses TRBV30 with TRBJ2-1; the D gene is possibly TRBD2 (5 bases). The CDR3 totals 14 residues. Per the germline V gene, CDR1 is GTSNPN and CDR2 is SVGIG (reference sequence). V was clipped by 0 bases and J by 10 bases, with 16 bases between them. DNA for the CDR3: TGTGCCTGGAGTGTAGGTTCGGGAATGTCGGAGCAGTTCTTC. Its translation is CAWSVGSGMSEQFF.

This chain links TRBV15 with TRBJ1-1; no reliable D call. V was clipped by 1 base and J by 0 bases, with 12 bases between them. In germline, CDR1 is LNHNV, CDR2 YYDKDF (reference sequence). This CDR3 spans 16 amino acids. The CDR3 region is CATSRVTVNLNTEAFF. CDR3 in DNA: TGTGCCACCAGCAGAGTCACAGTAAACTTGAACACTGAAGCTTTCTTT.

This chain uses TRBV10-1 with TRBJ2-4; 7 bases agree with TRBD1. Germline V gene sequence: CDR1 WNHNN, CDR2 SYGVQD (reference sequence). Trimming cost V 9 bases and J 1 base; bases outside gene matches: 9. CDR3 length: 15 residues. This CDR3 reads CASPDRVSAKNIQYF. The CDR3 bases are TGCGCCAGTCCCGACAGGGTAAGCGCCAAAAACATTCAGTACTTC.

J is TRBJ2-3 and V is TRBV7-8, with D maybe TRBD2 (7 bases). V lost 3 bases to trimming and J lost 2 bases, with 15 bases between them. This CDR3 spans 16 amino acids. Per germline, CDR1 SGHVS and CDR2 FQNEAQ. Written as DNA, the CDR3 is TGTGCCAGCAGCTTGCCTTGGGGGGGCGACACAGATACGCAGTATTTT. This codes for CASSLPWGGDTDTQYF.

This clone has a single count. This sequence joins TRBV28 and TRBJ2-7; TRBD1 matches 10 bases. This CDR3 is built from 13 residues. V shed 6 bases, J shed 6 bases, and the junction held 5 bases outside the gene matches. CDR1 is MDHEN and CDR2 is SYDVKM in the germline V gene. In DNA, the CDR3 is TGTGCCAGCAGCCCGGACAGGGGGTTCGAGCAGTACTTC. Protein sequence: CASSPDRGFEQYF.

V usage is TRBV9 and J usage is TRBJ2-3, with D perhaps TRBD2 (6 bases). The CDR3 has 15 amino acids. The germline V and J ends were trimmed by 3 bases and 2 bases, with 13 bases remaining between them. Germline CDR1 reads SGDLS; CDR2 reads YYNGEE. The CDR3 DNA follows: TGTGCCAGCAGCGACCCGAGGACTAACACAGATACGCAGTATTTT. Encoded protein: CASSDPRTNTDTQYF.